Shown below are 27 T cell receptor beta chains from a single sample sequenced in a study of T cell responses to AZD1222 COVID-19 vaccine. Produced via immunoSEQ multiplex PCR; TCRdb's table is partial and in-frame only. The sample shows 150,000 to 200,000 clones, 90% to 95% of them seen only once. The sample was peripheral blood, taken 28 days after the second AZD1222 dose. These receptors were obtained from an adult who received the AZD1222 COVID-19 vaccine.

This rearrangement joins TRBV4-1 to TRBJ1-6; 8 nucleotides align to TRBD1. The CDR3 runs to 16 residues. Germline CDR1 and CDR2: MGHRA and YSYEKL. V trimming: 2 bases; J trimming: 6 bases; junction bases outside the gene matches: 6. Here the CDR3 DNA reads TGCGCCAGCAGCCAACCTCGACAGGGGAGTAATTCACCCCTCCACTTT. Translated: CASSQPRQGSNSPLHF.

V is TRBV20-1 and J is TRBJ2-3; no clear D gene. The length of the CDR3 is 11 residues. Germline CDR1 DFQATT, CDR2 SNEGSKA (reference sequence). V lost 5 bases and J lost 10, with 13 bases in between. Written as DNA, the CDR3 is TGCAGTGCTGAATTAGTGCAGGCGCAGTATTTT. Its translation is CSAELVQAQYF.

V and J are TRBV2 and TRBJ1-1; D is unclear. The CDR3 is 15 amino acids. V lost 2 bases to trimming and J lost 3 bases, with 13 bases between them. Germline CDR1 reads SNHLY; CDR2 reads FYNNEI. Here the CDR3 reads CASSERPSLDTEAFF. CDR3 DNA: TGTGCCAGCAGTGAACGGCCTAGCTTAGACACTGAAGCTTTCTTT.

The CDR3 region is CASSLGGSYGYTF. CDR3 bases: TGTGCCAGCAGCTTAGGGGGGAGCTATGGCTACACCTTC. This chain connects TRBV7-2 to TRBJ1-2; D may be TRBD1 (5 bases). CDR1 and CDR2 (germline): SGHTA, FQGNSA. The germline V and J ends were trimmed by 1 base and 4 bases, with 7 bases remaining between them. CDR3 length: 13 residues.

The CDR3 is CASSQAAREGTGELFF. CDR3 DNA sequence: TGTGCCAGCAGCCAAGCTGCCAGAGAGGGCACCGGGGAGCTGTTTTTT. The chain combines TRBV4-2 with TRBJ2-2; tentative D call: TRBD2 (5 bases). The germline gives CDR1 LGHNA, CDR2 YNFKEQ. The CDR3 runs 16 residues. The V and J ends lost 1 base and 4 bases respectively, with 13 bases between them.

The genes are TRBV6-5 and TRBJ1-2, with D perhaps matching TRBD1 (5 bases). Germline V CDR1 and CDR2: MNHEY, SVGAGI. CDR3 size: 13 residues. V lost 2 bases, J lost 6 bases, and 10 bases lay in between. The CDR3 DNA reads as TGTGCCAGCAGTTACGGCCGGGGGAATGGCTACACCTTC. Residues: CASSYGRGNGYTF.

This chain connects TRBV5-5 to TRBJ2-7; 8 bases match TRBD1. V dropped 0 bases and J dropped 3; count of bases not matched to a gene: 5. The CDR3 extends over 15 amino acids. Germline-derived CDR1 and CDR2 are SGHKS and YYEKEE (reference sequence). The CDR3: CASSLEWGQVYEQYF. The DNA for the CDR3 is TGTGCCAGCAGCTTGGAATGGGGACAGGTCTACGAGCAGTACTTC.

J is TRBJ1-4 and V is TRBV5-8, with a possible D match to TRBD1 (5 bases). Germline V lookup: CDR1 SGHTS, CDR2 YDEGEE. V lost 4 bases, J lost 8 bases, and 18 bases lay in between. The CDR3 loop spans 15 amino acids. CDR3 sequence (DNA): TGTGCCAGCAGCCCCTATGGGGCAGAGAAAGAAAAACTGTTTTTT. Translation: CASSPYGAEKEKLFF.

The genes are TRBV10-1 and TRBJ2-3; D is possibly TRBD1 (6 bases). Germline V lookup: CDR1 WNHNN, CDR2 SYGVQD (reference sequence). The CDR3 loop spans 15 amino acids. Trimming cost V 4 bases and J 0 bases, with 11 bases left between them. CDR3 sequence (DNA): TGCGCCAGCAGTGGGGACACCACTAGCACAGATACGCAGTATTTT. Translating it yields CASSGDTTSTDTQYF.

The rearrangement uses TRBV7-8 and TRBJ2-7, with D perhaps TRBD1 (5 bases). Trimming pared 5 bases from V and 6 bases from J, leaving 17 bases between. The germline CDR1 and CDR2 sequences are SGHVS and FQNEAQ. The CDR3 length is 14 residues. CDR3 DNA sequence: TGTGCCAGCAGCCCCTACAGCAGGGCTGCCGAGCAGTACTTC. This gives the protein CASSPYSRAAEQYF.

This clone was detected only a few times. This chain links TRBV5-1 with TRBJ2-5; TRBD2 matches 12 bases. J lost 4 bases, V lost 6 bases, and 10 bases had no gene match. The CDR3 extends over 16 amino acids. Germline V CDR1 and CDR2: SGHRS, YFSETQ. The DNA for the CDR3 is TGCGCCAGCACCCAACTAGCGGGGGGCGAAGGAGAGACCCAGTACTTC. Amino acids: CASTQLAGGEGETQYF.

The table lists this clone with a count of one. The chain carries TRBV6-5 and TRBJ2-1; D may be TRBD1 or TRBD2 (5 bases each). This CDR3 has 14 amino acids. V was cut by 10 bases and J by 5 bases, with 18 bases left in between. CDR1 is MNHEY, CDR2 SVGAGI, per germline. In DNA, the CDR3 is TGTGCCACGTCCTCCGGGACCGTCGACAATGAGCAGTTCTTC. This codes for CATSSGTVDNEQFF.

This chain links TRBV6-2 or TRBV6-3 with TRBJ2-2, with a tentative D call TRBD1 (5 bases). V lost 4 bases to trimming and J lost 4 bases, with 13 bases between them. Germline V lookup: CDR1 MNHEY, CDR2 SVGEGT. The CDR3 length is 15 residues. The CDR3 DNA follows: TGTGCCAGCAGTTTCGAAGGACAAAGCACCGGGGAGCTGTTTTTT. Protein product: CASSFEGQSTGELFF.

Only one count was recorded for this clone. V usage is TRBV29-1 and J usage is TRBJ1-2; the D gene is possibly TRBD1 (6 bases). The CDR3 consists of 13 residues. V was trimmed by 2 bases and J by 4 bases, leaving 11 bases between them. CDR1 is SQVTM and CDR2 is ANQGSEA in the germline V gene. CDR3 protein: CSVELGHRYGYTF. The DNA of the CDR3 is TGCAGCGTTGAATTGGGACATCGCTATGGCTACACCTTC.

The gene calls are TRBV18 and TRBJ2-7; maybe TRBD1 (5 bases). V gave up 2 bases and J gave up 4 bases, with 12 bases separating them. The germline CDR1 and CDR2 sequences are KGHSH and LQKENI. CDR3 size: 14 residues. The CDR3 region is CASSPAGLGYEQYF. CDR3 nucleotides: TGTGCCAGCTCACCAGCAGGGTTAGGTTACGAGCAGTACTTC.

The J gene is TRBJ1-2, the V gene TRBV4-1; 8 bases align to TRBD1. Germline trimming cut 5 bases from V and 5 bases from J; bases unmatched to any gene: 10. In germline, CDR1 is MGHRA, CDR2 YSYEKL. CDR3 length: 15 residues. CDR3 nucleotide sequence: TGCGCCAGCAGCTTATTCTGGACAGGGTGGTATGGCTACACCTTC. Protein product: CASSLFWTGWYGYTF.

J is TRBJ1-2 and V is TRBV20-1; TRBD1 matches 9 bases. The CDR3 is 14 amino acids. Per the germline V gene, CDR1 is DFQATT and CDR2 is SNEGSKA (reference sequence). V shed 3 bases, J shed 8 bases, and the junction held 10 bases outside the gene matches. The CDR3 DNA reads TGCAGTGCTAGTCAGGGACAGGGCGAGTGGGGCTACACCTTC. Its protein is CSASQGQGEWGYTF.

The rearrangement uses TRBV7-8 and TRBJ2-1; tentative D call: TRBD2 (5 bases). Trimming cost V 7 bases and J 9 bases, with 16 bases left between them. This CDR3 spans 13 amino acids. Germline CDR1 reads SGHVS; CDR2 reads FQNEAQ. CDR3 in amino acids: CASTSERRREQFF. The CDR3 bases are TGTGCCAGCACCTCCGAGCGGCGTCGTGAGCAGTTCTTC. Based on the CDR3 plus reference TRBV7-8 and TRBJ2-1, the full variable domain is GAGVSQSPRYKVAKRGQDVALRCDPISGHVSLFWYQQALGQGPEFLTYFQNEAQLDKSGLPSDRFFAERPEGSVSTLKIQRTQQEDSAVYLCASTSERRREQFFGPGTRLTVL.

The chain recombines TRBV3-1 (or the pseudogene TRBV3-2) with TRBJ1-1, with D tentatively TRBD1 (6 bases). Trimming stripped 3 bases from V and 4 bases from J, with 9 bases between. Germline V gene sequence: CDR1 LGHDT, CDR2 YNNKEL (reference sequence). The CDR3 is 13 amino acids. CDR3 bases: TGTGCCAGCAGCCATTTAGGGGGCACTGAAGCTTTCTTT. It codes for CASSHLGGTEAFF.

The J gene is TRBJ1-1, the V gene TRBV5-1; weak D call: TRBD1 (6 bases). The CDR3 totals 13 residues. Germline V CDR1 and CDR2: SGHRS, YFSETQ. Trimming removed 3 bases at V and 5 bases at J, with 11 bases between. CDR3 coding DNA: TGCGCCAGCAGCTCGCAGGGGACGACTGAAGCTTTCTTT. The encoded protein is CASSSQGTTEAFF.

This chain connects TRBV9 to TRBJ1-2; the D is unclear. V was trimmed by 0 bases and J by 4 bases, leaving 10 bases between them. CDR3 length equals 14 residues. From germline, CDR1 is SGDLS and CDR2 YYNGEE. CDR3 residues: CASSVAGRAYGYTF. The CDR3 nucleotides read TGTGCCAGCAGCGTAGCGGGCCGAGCCTATGGCTACACCTTC.

The V call is TRBV6-5, the J call TRBJ1-6, with D unresolved. The CDR3 covers 16 residues. V lost 2 bases and J lost 0, with 8 bases in between. The germline gives CDR1 MNHEY, CDR2 SVGAGI. The CDR3 sequence is CASSYDRSSYNSPLHF. The CDR3 bases are TGTGCCAGCAGTTACGATAGAAGCTCCTATAATTCACCCCTCCACTTT.

V is TRBV9 and J is TRBJ2-1; maybe TRBD1 (7 bases). This CDR3 is built from 15 residues. The V end lost 0 bases, the J end lost 8 bases, and 15 bases lay between the germline ends. The germline V gene encodes CDR1 SGDLS and CDR2 YYNGEE. CDR3 sequence (DNA): TGTGCCAGCAGCGTAGGGAGGGGGCGTCTGGATGAGCAGTTCTTC. As protein: CASSVGRGRLDEQFF.

This clone was seen only once. The rearrangement uses TRBV7-6 and TRBJ2-1, with D unresolved. The CDR3 loop spans 11 amino acids. CDR1 SGHVS and CDR2 FNYEAQ come from the germline V gene. The V end lost 2 bases, the J end lost 9 bases, and 5 bases lay between the germline ends. As DNA, the CDR3 is TGTGCCAGCAGCTTACATGGTGAGCAGTTCTTC. It yields the protein CASSLHGEQFF.

The chain combines TRBV19 with TRBJ1-1; TRBD1 is a possible D gene (6 bases). Per germline, CDR1 LNHDA and CDR2 SQIVND (reference sequence). The CDR3 length is 14 residues. Between the trimmed V and J ends, which lost 3 bases and 1 base, there was a span of 9 bases. The CDR3 reads CASSITRGNTEAFF. CDR3 bases: TGTGCCAGTAGTATCACCAGGGGGAACACTGAAGCTTTCTTT.

J is TRBJ1-5 and V is TRBV19; 7 nucleotides align to TRBD1. The germline V gene encodes CDR1 LNHDA and CDR2 SQIVND (reference sequence). The CDR3 spans 17 residues. V was pared by 0 bases and J by 0 bases, with 5 bases of the junction left unmatched. The CDR3: CASSIDTGDYSNQPQHF. Here the CDR3 DNA reads TGTGCCAGTAGTATAGATACAGGGGACTATAGCAATCAGCCCCAGCATTTT.

The chain uses TRBV6-5 and TRBJ1-3; D is uncertain. This CDR3 region has 12 residues. V was shortened by 7 bases and J by 1 base, with 5 bases between the two germline ends. Germline CDR1 reads MNHEY; CDR2 reads SVGAGI. CDR3 protein: CASNGSGNTIYF. DNA for the CDR3: TGTGCCAGCAATGGGTCTGGAAACACCATATATTTT.